This T cell receptor (beta chain) came from a study of cytomegalovirus exposure and HLA in healthy donors. Study-wide results and limits: Relative to equally common others, HLA-associated TCR beta chains showed greater clonal expansion in a later analysis.

On this clone itself: Antigen specificity is unknown.

Germline V gene lookup returns CDR1 MDHEN and CDR2 SYDVKM. This CDR3 has 15 residues. Trimming took 5 bases from V and 5 from J, leaving 18 bases between them. The study ran its PCR with 60 Vbeta and 13 Jbeta primers. TCRdb's table, derived via immunoSEQ multiplex PCR, lists solely in-frame clones and lacks some. The sample has more than 80,000 clones; 78% are singletons. Healthy bone marrow donors supplied every sample. The sequenced sample was PBMCs. The receptor's source is a woman in her thirties or forties in good health and CMV-seropositive. V is TRBV28 and J is TRBJ1-1, with a possible D match to TRBD1 (6 bases). The CDR3 DNA follows: TGTGCCAGCAGTCTAGGGGGTTACCGAGGGACTGAAGCTTTCTTT. This sequence encodes CASSLGGYRGTEAFF.